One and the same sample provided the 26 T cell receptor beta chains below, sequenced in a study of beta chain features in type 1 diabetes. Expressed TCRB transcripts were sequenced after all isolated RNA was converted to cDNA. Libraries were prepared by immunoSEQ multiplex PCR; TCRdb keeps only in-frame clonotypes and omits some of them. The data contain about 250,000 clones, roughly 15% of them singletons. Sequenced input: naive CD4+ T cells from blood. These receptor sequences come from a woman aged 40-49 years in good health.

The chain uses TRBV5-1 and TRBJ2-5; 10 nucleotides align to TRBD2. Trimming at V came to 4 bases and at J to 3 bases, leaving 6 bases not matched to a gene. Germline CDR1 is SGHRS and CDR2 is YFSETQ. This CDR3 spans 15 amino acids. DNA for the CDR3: TGCGCCAGCAGCCCCCCCACTAGCGGGGAAGAGACCCAGTACTTC. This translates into CASSPPTSGEETQYF. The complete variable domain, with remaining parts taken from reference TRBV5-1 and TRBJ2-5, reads KAGVTQTPRYLIKTRGQQVTLSCSPISGHRSVSWYQQTPGQGLQFLFEYFSETQRNKGNFPGRFSGRQFSNSRSEMNVSTLELGDSALYLCASSPPTSGEETQYFGPGTRLLVL.

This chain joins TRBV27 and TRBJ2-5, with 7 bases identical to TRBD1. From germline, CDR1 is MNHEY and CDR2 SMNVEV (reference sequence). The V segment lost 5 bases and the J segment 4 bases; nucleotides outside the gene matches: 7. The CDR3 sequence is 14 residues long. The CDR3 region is CASSPITGAETQYF. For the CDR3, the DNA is TGTGCCAGCAGTCCTATCACAGGGGCAGAGACCCAGTACTTC.

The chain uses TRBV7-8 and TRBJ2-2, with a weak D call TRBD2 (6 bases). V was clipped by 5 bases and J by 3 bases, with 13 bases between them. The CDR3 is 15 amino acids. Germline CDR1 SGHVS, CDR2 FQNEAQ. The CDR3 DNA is TGTGCCAGCAGCGTCGGGGGTCGGGACACCGGGGAGCTGTTTTTT. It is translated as CASSVGGRDTGELFF.

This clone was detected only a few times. CDR3 sequence reads: CASSGGTGPPNYGYTF. The CDR3 DNA follows: TGCGCCAGCAGCGGAGGGACAGGGCCCCCTAACTATGGCTACACCTTC. The chain carries TRBV5-1 and TRBJ1-2; the match to TRBD1 covers 9 bases. Germline CDR1 reads SGHRS; CDR2 reads YFSETQ. The CDR3 loop spans 16 amino acids. V was clipped by 4 bases and J by 0 bases; unmatched bases: 7.

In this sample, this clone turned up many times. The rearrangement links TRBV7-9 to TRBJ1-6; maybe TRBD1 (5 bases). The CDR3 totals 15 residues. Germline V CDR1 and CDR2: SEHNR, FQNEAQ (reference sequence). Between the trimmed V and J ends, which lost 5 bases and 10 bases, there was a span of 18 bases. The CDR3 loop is CASSPTLQGGSPLHF. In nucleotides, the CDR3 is TGTGCCAGCAGCCCCACCTTGCAGGGAGGATCACCCCTCCACTTT.

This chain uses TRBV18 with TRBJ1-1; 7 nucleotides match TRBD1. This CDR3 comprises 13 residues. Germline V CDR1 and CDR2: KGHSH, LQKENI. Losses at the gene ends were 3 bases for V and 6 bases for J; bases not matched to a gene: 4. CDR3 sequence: CASSPLDRSEAFF. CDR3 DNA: TGTGCCAGCTCACCCTTGGACAGGTCTGAAGCTTTCTTT.

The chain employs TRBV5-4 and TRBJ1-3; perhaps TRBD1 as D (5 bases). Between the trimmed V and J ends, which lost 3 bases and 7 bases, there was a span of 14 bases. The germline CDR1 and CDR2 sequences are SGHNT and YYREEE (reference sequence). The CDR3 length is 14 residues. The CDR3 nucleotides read TGTGCCAGCAGCTCCCGACAGCGTAGGAACACCATATATTTT. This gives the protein CASSSRQRRNTIYF.

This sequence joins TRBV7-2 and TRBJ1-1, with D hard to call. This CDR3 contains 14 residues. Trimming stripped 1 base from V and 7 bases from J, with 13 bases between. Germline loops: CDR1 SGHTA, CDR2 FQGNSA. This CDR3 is CASSLGSWQYEAFF. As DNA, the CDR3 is TGTGCCAGCAGCTTAGGGTCTTGGCAGTATGAAGCTTTCTTT.

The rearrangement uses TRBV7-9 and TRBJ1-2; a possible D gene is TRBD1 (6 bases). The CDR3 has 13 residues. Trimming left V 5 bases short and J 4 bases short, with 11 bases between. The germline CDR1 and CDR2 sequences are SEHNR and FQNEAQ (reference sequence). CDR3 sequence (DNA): TGTGCCAGCAGCCCCAGGGGAACCTATGGCTACACCTTC. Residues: CASSPRGTYGYTF.

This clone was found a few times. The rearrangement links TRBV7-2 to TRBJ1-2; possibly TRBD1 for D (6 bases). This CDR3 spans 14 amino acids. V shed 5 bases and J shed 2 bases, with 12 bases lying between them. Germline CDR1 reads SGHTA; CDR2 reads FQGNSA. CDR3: CASSARTGNYGYTF. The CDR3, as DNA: TGTGCCAGCAGCGCTAGAACAGGGAACTATGGCTACACCTTC.

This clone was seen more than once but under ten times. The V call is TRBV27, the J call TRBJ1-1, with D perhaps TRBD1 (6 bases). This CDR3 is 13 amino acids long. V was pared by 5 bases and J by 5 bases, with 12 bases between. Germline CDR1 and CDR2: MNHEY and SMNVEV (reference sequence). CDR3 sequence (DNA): TGTGCCAGCAGTCTTAACAGGGCTACTGAAGCTTTCTTT. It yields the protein CASSLNRATEAFF.

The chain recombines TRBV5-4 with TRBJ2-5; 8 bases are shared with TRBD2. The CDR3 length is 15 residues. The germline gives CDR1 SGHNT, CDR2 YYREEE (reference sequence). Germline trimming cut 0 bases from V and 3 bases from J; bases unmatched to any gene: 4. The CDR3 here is CASSLGPGGEETQYF. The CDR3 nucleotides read TGTGCCAGCAGCTTGGGGCCCGGGGGGGAAGAGACCCAGTACTTC.

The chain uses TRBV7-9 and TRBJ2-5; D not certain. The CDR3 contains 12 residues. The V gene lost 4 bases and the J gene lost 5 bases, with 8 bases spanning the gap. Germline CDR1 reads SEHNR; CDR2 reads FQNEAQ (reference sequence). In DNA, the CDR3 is TGTGCCAGCAGCTCTATCGGGGAGACCCAGTACTTC. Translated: CASSSIGETQYF.

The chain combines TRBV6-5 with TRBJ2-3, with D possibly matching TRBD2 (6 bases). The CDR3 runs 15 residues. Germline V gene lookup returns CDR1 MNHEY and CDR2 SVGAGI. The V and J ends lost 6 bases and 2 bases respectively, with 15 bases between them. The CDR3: CASRETRGYTDTQYF. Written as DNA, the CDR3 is TGTGCCAGCAGGGAAACGCGGGGTTACACAGATACGCAGTATTTT.

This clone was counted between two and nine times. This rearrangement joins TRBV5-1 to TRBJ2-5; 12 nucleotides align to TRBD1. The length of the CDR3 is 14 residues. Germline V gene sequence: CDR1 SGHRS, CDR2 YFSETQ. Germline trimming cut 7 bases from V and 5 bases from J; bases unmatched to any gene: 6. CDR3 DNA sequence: TGCGCCAGCGGGACAGGGGGCGAGCGGGAGACCCAGTACTTC. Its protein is CASGTGGERETQYF.

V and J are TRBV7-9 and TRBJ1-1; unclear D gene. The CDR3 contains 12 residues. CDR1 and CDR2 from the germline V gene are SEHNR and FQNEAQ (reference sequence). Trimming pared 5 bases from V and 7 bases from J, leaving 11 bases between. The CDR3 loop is CASSQAGSEAFF. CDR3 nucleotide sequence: TGTGCCAGCAGCCAAGCTGGGAGTGAAGCTTTCTTT. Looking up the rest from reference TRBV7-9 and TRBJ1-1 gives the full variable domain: DTGVSQNPRHKITKRGQNVTFRCDPISEHNRLYWYRQTLGQGPEFLTYFQNEAQLEKSRLLSDRFSAERPKGSFSTLEIQRTEQGDSAMYLCASSQAGSEAFFGQGTRLTVV.

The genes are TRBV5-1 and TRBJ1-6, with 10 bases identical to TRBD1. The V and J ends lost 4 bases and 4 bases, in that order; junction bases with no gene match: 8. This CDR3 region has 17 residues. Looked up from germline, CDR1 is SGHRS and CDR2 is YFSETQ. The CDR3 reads CASSRSGQGFYNSPLHF. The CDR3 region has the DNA TGCGCCAGCAGCAGGTCGGGACAGGGGTTTTATAATTCACCCCTCCACTTT.

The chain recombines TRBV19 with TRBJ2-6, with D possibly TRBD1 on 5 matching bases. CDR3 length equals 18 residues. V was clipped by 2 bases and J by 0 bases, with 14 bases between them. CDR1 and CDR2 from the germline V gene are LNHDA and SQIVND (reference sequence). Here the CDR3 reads CASSIRGWMASGANVLTF. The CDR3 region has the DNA TGTGCCAGTAGTATAAGGGGCTGGATGGCCTCTGGGGCCAACGTCCTGACTTTC.

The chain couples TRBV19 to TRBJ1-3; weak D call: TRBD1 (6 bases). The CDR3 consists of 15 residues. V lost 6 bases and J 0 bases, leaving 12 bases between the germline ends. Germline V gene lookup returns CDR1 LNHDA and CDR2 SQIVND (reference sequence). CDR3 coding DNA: TGTGCCAGTAGGCCGGACAGATTCTCTGGAAACACCATATATTTT. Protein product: CASRPDRFSGNTIYF. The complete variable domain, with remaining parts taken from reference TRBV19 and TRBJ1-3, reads DGGITQSPKYLFRKEGQNVTLSCEQNLNHDAMYWYRQDPGQGLRLIYYSQIVNDFQKGDIAEGYSVSREKKESFPLTVTSAQKNPTAFYLCASRPDRFSGNTIYFGEGSWLTVV.

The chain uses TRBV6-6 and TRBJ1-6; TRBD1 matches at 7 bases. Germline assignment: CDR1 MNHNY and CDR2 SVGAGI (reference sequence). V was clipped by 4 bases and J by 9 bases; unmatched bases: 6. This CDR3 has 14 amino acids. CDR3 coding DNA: TGTGCCAGCAGTTTCGGGACAGATACTTCACCCCTCCACTTT. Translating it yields CASSFGTDTSPLHF.

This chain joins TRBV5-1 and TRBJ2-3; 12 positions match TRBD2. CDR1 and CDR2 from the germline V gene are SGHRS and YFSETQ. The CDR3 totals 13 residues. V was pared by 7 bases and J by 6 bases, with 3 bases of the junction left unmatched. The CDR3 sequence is CASGTSGGDTQYF. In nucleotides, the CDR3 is TGCGCCAGCGGTACTAGCGGGGGGGATACGCAGTATTTT.

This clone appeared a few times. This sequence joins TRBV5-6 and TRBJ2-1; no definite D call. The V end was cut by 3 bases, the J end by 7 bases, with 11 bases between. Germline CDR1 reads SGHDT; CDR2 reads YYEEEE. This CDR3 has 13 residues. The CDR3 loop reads CASSSDLRNEQFF. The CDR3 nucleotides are TGTGCCAGCAGCTCGGATCTCAGGAATGAGCAGTTCTTC.

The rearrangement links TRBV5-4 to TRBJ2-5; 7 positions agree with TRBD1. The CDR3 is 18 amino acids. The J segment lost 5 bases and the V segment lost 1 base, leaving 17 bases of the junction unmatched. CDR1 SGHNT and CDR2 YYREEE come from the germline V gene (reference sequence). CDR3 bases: TGTGCCAGCAGCTTGCCTGGCAGGGGGATGATGGGGCAGGAGACCCAGTACTTC. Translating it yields CASSLPGRGMMGQETQYF.

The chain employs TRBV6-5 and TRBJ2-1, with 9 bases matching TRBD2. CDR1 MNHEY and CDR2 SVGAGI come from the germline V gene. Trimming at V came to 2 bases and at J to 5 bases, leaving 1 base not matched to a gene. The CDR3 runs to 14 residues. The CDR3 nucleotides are TGTGCCAGCAGTTACCGGACTAGCGACAATGAGCAGTTCTTC. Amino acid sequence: CASSYRTSDNEQFF.

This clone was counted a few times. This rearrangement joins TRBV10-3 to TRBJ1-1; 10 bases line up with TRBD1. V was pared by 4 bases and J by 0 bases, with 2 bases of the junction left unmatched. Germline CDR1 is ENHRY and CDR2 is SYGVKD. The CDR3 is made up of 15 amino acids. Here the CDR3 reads CAISGGTGVNTEAFF. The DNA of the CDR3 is TGTGCCATCAGTGGGGGGACAGGGGTGAACACTGAAGCTTTCTTT.

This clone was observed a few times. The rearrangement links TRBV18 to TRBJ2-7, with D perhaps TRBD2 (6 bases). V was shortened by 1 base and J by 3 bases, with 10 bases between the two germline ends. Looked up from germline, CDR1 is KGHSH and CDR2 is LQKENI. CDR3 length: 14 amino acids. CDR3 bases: TGTGCCAGCTCACCACGTGCGACTAGCTACGAGCAGTACTTC. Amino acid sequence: CASSPRATSYEQYF.